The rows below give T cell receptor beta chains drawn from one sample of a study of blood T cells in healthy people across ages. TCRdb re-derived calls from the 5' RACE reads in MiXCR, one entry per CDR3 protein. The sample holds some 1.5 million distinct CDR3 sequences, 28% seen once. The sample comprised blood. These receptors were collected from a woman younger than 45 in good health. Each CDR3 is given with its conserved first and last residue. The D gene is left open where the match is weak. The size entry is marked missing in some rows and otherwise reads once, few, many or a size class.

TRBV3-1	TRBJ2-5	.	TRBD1	CANSQGQGMGETQYF	TGTGCCAACAGCCAAGGACAGGGGATGGGAGAGACCCAGTACTTC
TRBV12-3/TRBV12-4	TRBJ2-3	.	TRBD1	CASSPPGTGKADTQYF	TGTGCCAGCAGTCCTCCCGGGACAGGGAAGGCAGATACGCAGTATTTT
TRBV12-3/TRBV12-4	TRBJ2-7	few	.	CASSLGRRGTGYEQYF	TGTGCCAGCAGTTTAGGACGGCGGGGGACAGGCTACGAGCAGTACTTC
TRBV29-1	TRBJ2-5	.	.	CSVVPRGGGTYGQYF	TGCAGCGTTGTTCCTCGCGGGGGCGGAACCTACGGGCAGTACTTC
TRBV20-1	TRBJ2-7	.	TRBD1	CSATHGTDNYEQYF	TGCAGTGCTACCCACGGGACAGATAACTACGAGCAGTACTTC
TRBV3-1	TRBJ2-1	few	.	CASSQDRDSHNEQFF	TGTGCCAGCAGCCAAGATAGGGATTCCCACAATGAGCAGTTCTTC
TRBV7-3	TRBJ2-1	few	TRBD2	CASSLGGTRWKGNEQFF	TGTGCCAGCAGCTTAGGGGGGACTAGGTGGAAGGGCAATGAGCAGTTCTTC
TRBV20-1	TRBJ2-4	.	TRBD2	CSARDGDGRKNIQYF	TGCAGTGCTAGAGATGGGGACGGGAGGAAAAACATTCAGTACTTC
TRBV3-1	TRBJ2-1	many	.	CASSQEASNEQFF	TGTGCCAGCAGCCAAGAGGCCAGCAATGAGCAGTTCTTC
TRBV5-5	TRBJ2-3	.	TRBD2	CASSLALAGLAGADTQYF	TGTGCCAGCAGCTTGGCCCTCGCTGGATTAGCGGGGGCAGATACGCAGTATTTT
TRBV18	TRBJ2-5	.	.	CASSPPTQETRYF	TGTGCCAGCTCACCACCTACCCAAGAGACCCGGTACTTC
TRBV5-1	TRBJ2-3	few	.	CASSPGPMEDTQYF	TGCGCCAGCAGCCCTGGACCGATGGAAGATACGCAGTATTTT
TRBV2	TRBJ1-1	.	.	CASRSQALMNTEAFF	TGTGCCAGCAGGTCACAGGCCCTCATGAACACTGAAGCTTTCTTT
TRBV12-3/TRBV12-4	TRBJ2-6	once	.	CAGSPTTGTVSGANVLTF	TGTGCCGGCAGTCCAACGACAGGAACTGTATCTGGGGCCAACGTCCTGACTTTC
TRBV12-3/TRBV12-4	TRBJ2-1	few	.	CASSWDSSGRNEQFF	TGTGCCAGCAGTTGGGACAGTTCTGGGAGGAATGAGCAGTTCTTC
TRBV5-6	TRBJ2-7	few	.	CACSGSGSYEQYF	TGTGCCTGCAGCGGTAGCGGTTCCTACGAGCAGTACTTC
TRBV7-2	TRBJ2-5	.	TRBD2	CASSVGTSGNIGTQYF	TGTGCCAGCAGCGTTGGGACTAGCGGGAATATCGGGACCCAGTACTTC
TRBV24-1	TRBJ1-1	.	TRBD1	CATQLYPGGEDDGEAFF	TGTGCCACGCAGCTCTACCCAGGGGGCGAGGATGACGGGGAAGCTTTCTTT
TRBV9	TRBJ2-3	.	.	CASSASRSSTDTQYF	TGTGCCAGCAGCGCTTCTAGATCTAGCACAGATACGCAGTATTTT
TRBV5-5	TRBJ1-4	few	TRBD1	CASSPFDRPGTGYEKLFF	TGTGCCAGCAGCCCATTTGACCGACCTGGGACAGGGTATGAAAAACTGTTTTTT
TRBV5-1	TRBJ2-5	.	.	CASSLGHGNPTETQYF	TGCGCCAGCAGCTTGGGACACGGAAACCCAACGGAGACCCAGTACTTC
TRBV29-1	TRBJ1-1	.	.	CSPSGGKYTEAFF	TGCAGCCCGAGTGGGGGAAAGTACACTGAAGCTTTCTTT
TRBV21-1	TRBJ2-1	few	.	CASSKSGAGQGNNEQFF	TGTGCCAGCAGCAAAAGTGGCGCGGGACAGGGGAACAATGAGCAGTTCTTC
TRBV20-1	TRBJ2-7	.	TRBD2	CSARVAGGNEQYF	TGCAGTGCTAGAGTAGCGGGAGGAAACGAGCAGTACTTC
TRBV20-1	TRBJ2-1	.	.	CSAPMLEYNEQFF	TGCAGTGCCCCAATGTTGGAATACAATGAGCAGTTCTTC